This T cell receptor beta chain emerged from a study of graft-versus-host responses after intestinal transplantation. Produced via immunoSEQ multiplex PCR; TCRdb's table is partial and in-frame only. Of approximately 14,000 clones listed, 74% are singletons. CDR3 length: 16 amino acids. V lost 3 bases to trimming and J lost 4 bases; unmatched junction nucleotides: 9. Looked up from germline, CDR1 is SGHVS and CDR2 is FNYEAQ. This clone was detected a few times. Graft samples were processed, releasing intraepithelial and lamina propria lymphocytes. The TCR originated in a human patient who received an intestinal transplant, so some T cells may come from the graft donor. Material: ileum tissue, obtained 16 days after intestinal transplant. The chain couples TRBV7-6 to TRBJ1-2, with 9 bases that match TRBD1. The CDR3 nucleotides read TGTGCCAGCAGCTTCGGTAGTCGGGGACAGGGCTATGGCTACACCTTC. Translated: CASSFGSRGQGYGYTF.